This paragraph reports one T cell receptor beta chain. Its antigen is unidentified. The data stem from a study of OX40 agonist ivuxolimab in advanced cancers. At the level of the study: In this trial design, patients received ivuxolimab intravenously at 0.01 to 10 mg/kg every 2 weeks. At around 81% male, the cohort had a mean age of about 55 years, ranging from roughly 20 to 85.

Some clones are missing from TCRdb's copy, which holds only in-frame ones; the method was immunoSEQ multiplex PCR. The table lists 60,000 to 80,000 clones, more than 65% of them singletons. Overall study findings and caveats: Relative to CD4+ cells, CD8+ T cells on average had more expanded clones.

This sample comprised CD4+ or CD8+ T cells sorted from blood, obtained in a trial of the OX40 agonist ivuxolimab. The source is an adult with an advanced solid tumor such as melanoma, head and neck, liver or kidney cancer.

The CDR3 nucleotides are TGCGCCAGCAGCCCGAGCACTAAAACTCAAGAGACCCAGTACTTC. Amino acid sequence: CASSPSTKTQETQYF. The rearrangement uses TRBV4-1 and TRBJ2-5; D unclear. Germline CDR1 MGHRA, CDR2 YSYEKL. This CDR3 contains 15 residues. Trimming took off 4 bases at V and 2 bases at J, with 14 bases between the two ends.